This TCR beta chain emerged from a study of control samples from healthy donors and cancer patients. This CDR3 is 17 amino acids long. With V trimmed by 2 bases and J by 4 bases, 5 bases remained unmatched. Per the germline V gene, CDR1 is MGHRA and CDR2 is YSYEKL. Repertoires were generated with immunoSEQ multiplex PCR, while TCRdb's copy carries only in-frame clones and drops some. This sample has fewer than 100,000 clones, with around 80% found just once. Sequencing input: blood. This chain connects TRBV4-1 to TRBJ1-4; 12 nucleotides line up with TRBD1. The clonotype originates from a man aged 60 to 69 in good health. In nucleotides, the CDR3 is TGCGCCAGCAGCCAACCGGGACAGGGGGCGCGTAATGAAAAACTGTTTTTT. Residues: CASSQPGQGARNEKLFF.